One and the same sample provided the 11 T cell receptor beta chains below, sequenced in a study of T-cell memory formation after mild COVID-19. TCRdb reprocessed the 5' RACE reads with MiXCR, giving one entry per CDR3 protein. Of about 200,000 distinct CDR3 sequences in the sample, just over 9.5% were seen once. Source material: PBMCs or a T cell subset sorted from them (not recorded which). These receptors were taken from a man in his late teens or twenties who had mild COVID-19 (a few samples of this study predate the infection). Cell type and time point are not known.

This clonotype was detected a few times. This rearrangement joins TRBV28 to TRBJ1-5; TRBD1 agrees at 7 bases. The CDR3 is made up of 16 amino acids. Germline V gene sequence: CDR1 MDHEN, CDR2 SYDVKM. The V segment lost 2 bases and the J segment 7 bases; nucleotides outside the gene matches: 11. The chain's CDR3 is CASSLGIGGEGQPQHF. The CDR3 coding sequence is TGTGCCAGCAGTTTAGGTATAGGGGGCGAAGGACAGCCCCAGCATTTT. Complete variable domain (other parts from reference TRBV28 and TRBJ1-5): DVKVTQSSRYLVKRTGEKVFLECVQDMDHENMFWYRQDPGLGLRLIYFSYDVKMKEKGDIPEGYSVSREKKERFSLILESASTNQTSMYLCASSLGIGGEGQPQHFGDGTRLSIL.

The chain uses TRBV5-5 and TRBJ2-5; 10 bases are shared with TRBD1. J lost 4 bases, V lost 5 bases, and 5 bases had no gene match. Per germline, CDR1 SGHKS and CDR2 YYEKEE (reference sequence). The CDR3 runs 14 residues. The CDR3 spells CASRGTGDRETQYF. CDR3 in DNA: TGTGCCAGCAGAGGGACAGGGGATCGAGAGACCCAGTACTTC.

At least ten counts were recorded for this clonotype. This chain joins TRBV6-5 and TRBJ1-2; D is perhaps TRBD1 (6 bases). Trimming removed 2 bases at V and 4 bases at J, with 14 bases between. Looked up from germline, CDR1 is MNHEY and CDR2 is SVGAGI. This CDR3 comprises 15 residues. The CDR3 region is CASSYGMGASYGYTF. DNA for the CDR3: TGTGCCAGCAGTTACGGTATGGGGGCCAGCTATGGCTACACCTTC.

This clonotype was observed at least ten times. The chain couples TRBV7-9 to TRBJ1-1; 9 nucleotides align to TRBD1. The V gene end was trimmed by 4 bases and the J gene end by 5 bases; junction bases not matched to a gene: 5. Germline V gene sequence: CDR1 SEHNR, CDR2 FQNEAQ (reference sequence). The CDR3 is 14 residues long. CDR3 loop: CASSYRGRGTEAFF. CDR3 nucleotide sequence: TGTGCCAGCAGCTACAGGGGGCGGGGTACTGAAGCTTTCTTT.

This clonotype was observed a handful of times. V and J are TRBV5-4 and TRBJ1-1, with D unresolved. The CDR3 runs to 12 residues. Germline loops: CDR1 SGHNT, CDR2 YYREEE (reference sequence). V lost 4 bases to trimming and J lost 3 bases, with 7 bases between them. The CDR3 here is CASSRWDTEAFF. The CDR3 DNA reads TGTGCCAGCAGCCGGTGGGACACTGAAGCTTTCTTT.

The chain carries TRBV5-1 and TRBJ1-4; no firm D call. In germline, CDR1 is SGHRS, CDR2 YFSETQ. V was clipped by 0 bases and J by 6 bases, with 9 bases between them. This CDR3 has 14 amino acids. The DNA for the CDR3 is TGCGCCAGCAGCTTGGGGCAGCTGGATGAAAAACTGTTTTTT. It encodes CASSLGQLDEKLFF.

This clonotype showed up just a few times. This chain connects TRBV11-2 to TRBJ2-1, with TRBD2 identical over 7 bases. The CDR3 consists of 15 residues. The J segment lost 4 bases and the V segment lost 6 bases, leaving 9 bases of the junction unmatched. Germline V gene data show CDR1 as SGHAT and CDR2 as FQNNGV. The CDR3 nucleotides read TGTGCCAGCAGAACTCTTATCGGGGGGTACAATGAGCAGTTCTTC. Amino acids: CASRTLIGGYNEQFF. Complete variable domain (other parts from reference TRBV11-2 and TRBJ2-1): EAGVAQSPRYKIIEKRQSVAFWCNPISGHATLYWYQQILGQGPKLLIQFQNNGVVDDSQLPKDRFSAERLKGVDSTLKIQPAKLEDSAVYLCASRTLIGGYNEQFFGPGTRLTVL.

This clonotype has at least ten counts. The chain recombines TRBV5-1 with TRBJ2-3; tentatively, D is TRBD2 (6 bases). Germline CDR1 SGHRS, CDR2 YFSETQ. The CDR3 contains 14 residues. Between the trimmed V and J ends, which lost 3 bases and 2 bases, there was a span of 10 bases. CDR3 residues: CASSWGLITDTQYF. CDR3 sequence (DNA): TGCGCCAGCAGCTGGGGACTGATCACAGATACGCAGTATTTT. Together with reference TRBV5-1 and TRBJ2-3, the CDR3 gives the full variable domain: KAGVTQTPRYLIKTRGQQVTLSCSPISGHRSVSWYQQTPGQGLQFLFEYFSETQRNKGNFPGRFSGRQFSNSRSEMNVSTLELGDSALYLCASSWGLITDTQYFGPGTRLTVL.

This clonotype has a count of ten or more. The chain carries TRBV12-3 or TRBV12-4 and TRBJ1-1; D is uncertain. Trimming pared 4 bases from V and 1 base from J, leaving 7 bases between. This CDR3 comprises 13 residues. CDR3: CASSSPWNTEAFF. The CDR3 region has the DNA TGTGCCAGCAGTTCCCCCTGGAACACTGAAGCTTTCTTT.

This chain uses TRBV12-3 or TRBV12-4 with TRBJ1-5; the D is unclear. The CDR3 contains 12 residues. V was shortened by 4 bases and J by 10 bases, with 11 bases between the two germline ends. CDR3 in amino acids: CASSSSPHPQHF. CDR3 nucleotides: TGTGCCAGCAGTTCCTCCCCCCACCCCCAGCATTTT.

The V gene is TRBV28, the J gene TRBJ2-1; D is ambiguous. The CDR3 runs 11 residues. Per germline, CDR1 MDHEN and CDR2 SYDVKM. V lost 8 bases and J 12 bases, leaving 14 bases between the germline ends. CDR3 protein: CASSLGSSQFF. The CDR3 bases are TGTGCCAGCTCCCTGGGTAGCTCGCAGTTCTTC.